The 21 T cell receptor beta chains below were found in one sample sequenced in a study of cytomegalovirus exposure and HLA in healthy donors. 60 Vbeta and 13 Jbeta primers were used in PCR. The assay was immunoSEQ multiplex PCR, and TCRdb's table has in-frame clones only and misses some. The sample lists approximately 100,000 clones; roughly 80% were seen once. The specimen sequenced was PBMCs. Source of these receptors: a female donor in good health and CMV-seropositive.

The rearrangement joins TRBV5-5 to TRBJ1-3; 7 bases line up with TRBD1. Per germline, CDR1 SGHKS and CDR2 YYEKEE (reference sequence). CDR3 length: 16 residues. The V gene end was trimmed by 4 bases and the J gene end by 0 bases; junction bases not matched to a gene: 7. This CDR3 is CASSRDRYFSGNTIYF. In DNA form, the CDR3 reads TGTGCCAGCAGCCGGGACAGATACTTCTCTGGAAACACCATATATTTT.

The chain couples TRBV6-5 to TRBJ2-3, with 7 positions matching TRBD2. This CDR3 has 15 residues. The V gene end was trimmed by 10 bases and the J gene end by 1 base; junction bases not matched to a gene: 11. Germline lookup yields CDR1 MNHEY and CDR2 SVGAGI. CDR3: CATGGKTSGTDTQYF. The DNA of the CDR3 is TGTGCCACCGGGGGAAAAACTAGCGGCACAGATACGCAGTATTTT.

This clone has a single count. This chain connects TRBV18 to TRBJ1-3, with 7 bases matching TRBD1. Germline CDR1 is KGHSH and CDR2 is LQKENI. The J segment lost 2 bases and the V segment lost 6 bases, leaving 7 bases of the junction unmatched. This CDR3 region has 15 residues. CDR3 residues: CASSLRQGTGNTIYF. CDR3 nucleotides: TGTGCCAGCTCCTTACGACAGGGAACTGGAAACACCATATATTTT.

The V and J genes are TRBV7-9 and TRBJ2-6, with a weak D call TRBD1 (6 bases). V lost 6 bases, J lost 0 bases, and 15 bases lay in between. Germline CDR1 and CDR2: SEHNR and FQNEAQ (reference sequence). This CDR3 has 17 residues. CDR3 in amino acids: CASRLQGSNSGANVLTF. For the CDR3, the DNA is TGTGCCAGCAGACTACAGGGCTCAAACTCTGGGGCCAACGTCCTGACTTTC.

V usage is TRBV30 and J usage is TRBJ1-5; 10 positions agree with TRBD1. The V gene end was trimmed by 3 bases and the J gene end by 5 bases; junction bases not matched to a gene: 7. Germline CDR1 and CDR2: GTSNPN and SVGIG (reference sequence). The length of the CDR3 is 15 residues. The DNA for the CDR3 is TGTGCCTGGAGCGCGGGACAGGGGAGGCATCAGCCCCAGCATTTT. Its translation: CAWSAGQGRHQPQHF.

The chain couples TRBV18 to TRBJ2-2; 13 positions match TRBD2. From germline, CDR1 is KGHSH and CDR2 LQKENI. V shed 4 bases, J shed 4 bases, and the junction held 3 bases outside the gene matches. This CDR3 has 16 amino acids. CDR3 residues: CASSRTSGGSTGELFF. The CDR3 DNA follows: TGTGCCAGCTCACGGACTAGCGGGGGATCCACCGGGGAGCTGTTTTTT. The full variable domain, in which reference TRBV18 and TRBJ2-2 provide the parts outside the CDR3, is NAGVMQNPRHLVRRRGQEARLRCSPMKGHSHVYWYRQLPEEGLKFMVYLQKENIIDESGMPKERFSAEFPKEGPSILRIQQVVRGDSAAYFCASSRTSGGSTGELFFGEGSRLTVL.

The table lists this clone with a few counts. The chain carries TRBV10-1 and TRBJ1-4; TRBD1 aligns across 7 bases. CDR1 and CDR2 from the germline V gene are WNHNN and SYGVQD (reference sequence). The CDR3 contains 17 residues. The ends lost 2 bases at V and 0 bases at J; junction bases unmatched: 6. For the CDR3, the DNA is TGCGCCAGCAGTGAGGGGGACAGCAGGCCAACTAATGAAAAACTGTTTTTT. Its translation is CASSEGDSRPTNEKLFF.

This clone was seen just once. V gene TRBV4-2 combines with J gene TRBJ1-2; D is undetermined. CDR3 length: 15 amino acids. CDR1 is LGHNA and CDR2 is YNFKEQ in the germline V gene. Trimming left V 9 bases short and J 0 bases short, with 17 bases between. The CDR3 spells CASQASAEANYGYTF. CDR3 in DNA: TGTGCCAGTCAGGCCTCAGCGGAAGCTAACTATGGCTACACCTTC.

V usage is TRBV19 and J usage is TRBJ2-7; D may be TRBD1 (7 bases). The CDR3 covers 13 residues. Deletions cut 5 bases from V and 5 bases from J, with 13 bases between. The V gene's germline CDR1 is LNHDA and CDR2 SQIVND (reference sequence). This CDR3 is CASSDRASDEQYF. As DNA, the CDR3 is TGTGCCAGTAGTGACAGGGCTAGCGACGAGCAGTACTTC.

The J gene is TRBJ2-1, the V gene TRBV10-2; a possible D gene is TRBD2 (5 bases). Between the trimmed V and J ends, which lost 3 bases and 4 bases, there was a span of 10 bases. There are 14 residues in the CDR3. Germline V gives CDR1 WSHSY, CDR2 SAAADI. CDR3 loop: CASSEGGSYNEQFF. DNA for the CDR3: TGCGCCAGCAGTGAAGGCGGGTCTTACAATGAGCAGTTCTTC.

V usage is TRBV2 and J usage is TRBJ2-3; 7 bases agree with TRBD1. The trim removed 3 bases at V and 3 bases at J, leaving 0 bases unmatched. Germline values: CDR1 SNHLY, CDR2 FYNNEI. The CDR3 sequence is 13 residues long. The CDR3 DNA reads TGTGCCAGCAGTGACAGGGGGACAGATACGCAGTATTTT. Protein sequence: CASSDRGTDTQYF.

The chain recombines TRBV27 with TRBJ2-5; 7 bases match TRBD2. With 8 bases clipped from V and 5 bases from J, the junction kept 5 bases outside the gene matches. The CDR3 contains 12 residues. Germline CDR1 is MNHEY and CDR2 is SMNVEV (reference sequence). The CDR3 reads CASSPSGETQYF. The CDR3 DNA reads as TGTGCCAGCTCCCCTAGCGGCGAGACCCAGTACTTC.

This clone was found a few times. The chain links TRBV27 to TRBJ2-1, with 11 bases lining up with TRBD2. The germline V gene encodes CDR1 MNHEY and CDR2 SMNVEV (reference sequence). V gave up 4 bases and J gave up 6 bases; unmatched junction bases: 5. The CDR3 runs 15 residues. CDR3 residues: CASSSGLAALNEQFF. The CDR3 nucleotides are TGTGCCAGCAGTTCGGGACTAGCGGCCCTCAATGAGCAGTTCTTC.

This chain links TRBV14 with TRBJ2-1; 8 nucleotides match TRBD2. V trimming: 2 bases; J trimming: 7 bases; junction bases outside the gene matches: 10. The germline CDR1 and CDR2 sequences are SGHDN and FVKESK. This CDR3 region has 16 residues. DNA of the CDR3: TGTGCCAGCAGCCAAAAAACGGGGGGGCCGAGGAATGAGCAGTTCTTC. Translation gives CASSQKTGGPRNEQFF. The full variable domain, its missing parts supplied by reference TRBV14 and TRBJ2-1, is EAGVTQFPSHSVIEKGQTVTLRCDPISGHDNLYWYRRVMGKEIKFLLHFVKESKQDESGMPNNRFLAERTGGTYSTLKVQPAELEDSGVYFCASSQKTGGPRNEQFFGPGTRLTVL.

DNA for the CDR3: TGTGCCAGCAGCCCCTTAGGGACATCGTACTCTGGAAACACCATATATTTT. It specifies CASSPLGTSYSGNTIYF. The chain couples TRBV5-6 to TRBJ1-3, with TRBD1 as a possible D gene (6 bases). V shed 4 bases and J shed 0 bases, with 17 bases lying between them. Looked up from germline, CDR1 is SGHDT and CDR2 is YYEEEE. The CDR3 contains 17 residues. The whole variable domain, filled in from reference TRBV5-6 and TRBJ1-3, reads DAGVTQSPTHLIKTRGQQVTLRCSPKSGHDTVSWYQQALGQGPQFIFQYYEEEERQRGNFPDRFSGHQFPNYSSELNVNALLLGDSALYLCASSPLGTSYSGNTIYFGEGSWLTVV.

Written as DNA, the CDR3 is TGCGCCAGCAGCTCCGGTAGCGGGAGGGGGTACAATGAGCAGTTCTTC. Translation gives CASSSGSGRGYNEQFF. The chain recombines TRBV5-1 with TRBJ2-1, with 11 bases matching TRBD2. The germline gives CDR1 SGHRS, CDR2 YFSETQ. This CDR3 spans 16 amino acids. Losses at the gene ends were 3 bases for V and 4 bases for J; bases not matched to a gene: 6.

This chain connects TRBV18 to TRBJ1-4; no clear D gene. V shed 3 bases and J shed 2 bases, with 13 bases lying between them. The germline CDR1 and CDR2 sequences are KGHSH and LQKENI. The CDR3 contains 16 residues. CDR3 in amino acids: CASSPTPVHTNEKLFF. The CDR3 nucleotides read TGTGCCAGCTCACCTACGCCGGTGCATACTAATGAAAAACTGTTTTTT.

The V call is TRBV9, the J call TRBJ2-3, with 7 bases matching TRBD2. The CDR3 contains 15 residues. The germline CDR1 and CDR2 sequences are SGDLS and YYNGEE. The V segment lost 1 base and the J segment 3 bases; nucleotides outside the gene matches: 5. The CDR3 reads CASSVKAGETDTQYF. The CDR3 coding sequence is TGTGCCAGCAGCGTAAAGGCGGGAGAGACAGATACGCAGTATTTT.

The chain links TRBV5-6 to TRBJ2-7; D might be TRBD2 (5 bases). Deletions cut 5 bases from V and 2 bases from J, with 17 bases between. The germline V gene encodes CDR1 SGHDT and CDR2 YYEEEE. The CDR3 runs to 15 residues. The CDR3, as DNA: TGTGCCAGCAGTTTTAGAGGGAGTCGGGCCTACGAGCAGTACTTC. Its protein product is CASSFRGSRAYEQYF.

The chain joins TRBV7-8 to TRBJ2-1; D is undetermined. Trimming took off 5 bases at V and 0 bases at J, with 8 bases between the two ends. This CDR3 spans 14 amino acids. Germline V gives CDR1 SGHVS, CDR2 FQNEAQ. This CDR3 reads CASSAPRSYNEQFF. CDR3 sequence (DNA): TGTGCCAGCAGCGCCCCGCGCTCCTACAATGAGCAGTTCTTC.

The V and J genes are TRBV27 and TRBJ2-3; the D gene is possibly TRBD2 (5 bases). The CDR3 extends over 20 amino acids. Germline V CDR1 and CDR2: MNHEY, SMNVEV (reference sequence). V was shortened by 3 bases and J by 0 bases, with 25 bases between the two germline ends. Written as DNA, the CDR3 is TGTGCCAGCAGTTTTGTAGGAACACGCCCGGGAAATTTTAGCACAGATACGCAGTATTTT. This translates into CASSFVGTRPGNFSTDTQYF.